The entry that follows covers one T cell receptor beta chain sequence. This specimen comes from a study of blood T cell repertoires in COVID-19. The assay was immunoSEQ multiplex PCR, and TCRdb's table has in-frame clones only and misses some. The sample shows 200,000 to 250,000 clones, around 85% of them seen only once. CDR1 and CDR2 from the germline V gene are SGHDN and FVKESK. V was shortened by 0 bases and J by 0 bases, with 15 bases between the two germline ends. The CDR3 length is 18 residues. The receptor's source is a woman between 50 and 59 years old with acute or convalescent COVID-19. The sample taken for sequencing was peripheral blood. The chain has TRBV14 and TRBJ1-5, with D possibly being TRBD1 (6 bases). The CDR3 is CASSQERQAIYSNQPQHF. The CDR3 DNA is TGTGCCAGCAGCCAAGAAAGACAGGCGATCTATAGCAATCAGCCCCAGCATTTT.